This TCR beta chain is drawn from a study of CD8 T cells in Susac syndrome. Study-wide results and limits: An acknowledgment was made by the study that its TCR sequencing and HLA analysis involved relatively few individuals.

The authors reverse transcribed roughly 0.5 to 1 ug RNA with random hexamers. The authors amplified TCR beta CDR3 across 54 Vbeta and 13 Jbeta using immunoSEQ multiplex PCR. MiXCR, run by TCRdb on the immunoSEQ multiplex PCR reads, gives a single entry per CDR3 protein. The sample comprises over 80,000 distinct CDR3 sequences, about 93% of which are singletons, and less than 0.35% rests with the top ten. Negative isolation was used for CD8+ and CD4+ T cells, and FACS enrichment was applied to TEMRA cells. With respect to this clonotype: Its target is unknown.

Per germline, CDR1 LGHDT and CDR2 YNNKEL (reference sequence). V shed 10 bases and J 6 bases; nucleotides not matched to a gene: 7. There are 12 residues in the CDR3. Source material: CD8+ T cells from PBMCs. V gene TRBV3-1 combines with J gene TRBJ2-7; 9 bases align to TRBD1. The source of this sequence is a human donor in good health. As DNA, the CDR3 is TGTGCCATCGGACAGGGGACGGGCGAGCAGTACTTC. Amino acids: CAIGQGTGEQYF.